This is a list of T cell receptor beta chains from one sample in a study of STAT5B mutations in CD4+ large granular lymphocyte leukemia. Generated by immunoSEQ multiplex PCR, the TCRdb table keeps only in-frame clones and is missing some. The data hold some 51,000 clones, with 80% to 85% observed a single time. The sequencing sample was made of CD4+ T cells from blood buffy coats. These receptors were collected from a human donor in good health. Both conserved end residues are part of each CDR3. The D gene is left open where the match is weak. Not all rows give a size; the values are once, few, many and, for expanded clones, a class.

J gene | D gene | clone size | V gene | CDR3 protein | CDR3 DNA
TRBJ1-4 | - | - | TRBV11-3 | CASSFTTNEKLFF | TGTGCCAGCAGCTTCACAACTAATGAAAAACTGTTTTTT
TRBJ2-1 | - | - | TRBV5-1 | CASSLGGTAYNEQFF | TGCGCCAGCAGCTTGGGTGGGACGGCTTACAATGAGCAGTTCTTC
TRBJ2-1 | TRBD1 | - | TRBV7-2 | CASSTQQGLWNEQFF | TGTGCCAGCAGCACCCAACAGGGGCTTTGGAATGAGCAGTTCTTC
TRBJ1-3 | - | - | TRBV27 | CASSSVNSGNTIYF | TGTGCCAGCAGTTCAGTGAACTCTGGAAACACCATATATTTT
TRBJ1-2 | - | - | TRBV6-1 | CASNQPAGGWYGYTF | TGTGCCAGCAACCAGCCCGCAGGCGGTTGGTATGGCTACACCTTC
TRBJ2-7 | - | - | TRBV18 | CASSPGDNSYEQYF | TGTGCCAGCTCACCGGGGGACAACTCCTACGAGCAGTACTTC
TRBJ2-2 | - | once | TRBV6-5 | CASGRGATGELFF | TGTGCCAGCGGTCGGGGGGCAACCGGGGAGCTGTTTTTT
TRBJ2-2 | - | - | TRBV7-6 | CASSLDGPGELFF | TGTGCCAGCAGCTTAGATGGTCCAGGGGAGCTGTTTTTT
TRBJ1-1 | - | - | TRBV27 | CASSLNTGRGEAFF | TGTGCCAGCAGTTTAAACACAGGGCGGGGTGAAGCTTTCTTT
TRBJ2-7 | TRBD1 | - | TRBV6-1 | CASSELDRAQTYEQYF | TGTGCCAGCAGTGAACTGGACAGGGCGCAAACCTACGAGCAGTACTTC
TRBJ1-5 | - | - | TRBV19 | CASSPGPGLQSQHF | TGTGCCAGTAGTCCCGGTCCGGGGCTTCAAAGCCAGCATTTT
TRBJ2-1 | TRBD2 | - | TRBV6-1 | CASSEEPGLAPGAIEQFF | TGTGCCAGCAGTGAAGAGCCGGGACTAGCGCCGGGGGCAATTGAGCAGTTCTTC
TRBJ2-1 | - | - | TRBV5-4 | CASSPGGTLRLTYNEQFF | TGTGCCAGCAGCCCCGGAGGGACCCTACGACTTACCTACAATGAGCAGTTCTTC